The 7 T cell receptor beta chains presented below share a single source sample, sequenced in a study of Graves' ophthalmopathy and Graves' hyperthyroidism. RNA transcripts provided the template for amplifying TCR beta CDR3 regions. HTBI-primed first-round RT-PCR preceded second-round multiplex PCR. A single record per CDR3 protein comes from TCRdb applying MiXCR to the multiplex PCR reads. This sample carries 560,000 or so distinct CDR3 sequences, about two fifths of them seen once, and the ten largest clones take less than 4.5%. Sequences were obtained from peripheral blood or thyroid tissue (not recorded which). Receptors originate from an adult man with Graves' hyperthyroidism.

The gene calls are TRBV20-1 and TRBJ2-7; the D gene is possibly TRBD1 (5 bases). The V end was cut by 3 bases, the J end by 2 bases, with 11 bases between. CDR3 length equals 13 residues. The germline V gene encodes CDR1 DFQATT and CDR2 SNEGSKA (reference sequence). The CDR3 coding sequence is TGCAGTGCTAGTCGGCAGGGAACCTACGAGCAGTACTTC. It codes for CSASRQGTYEQYF.

Ten or more counts support this clonotype. The chain links TRBV19 to TRBJ1-6; D may be TRBD1 (6 bases). From germline, CDR1 is LNHDA and CDR2 SQIVND (reference sequence). The CDR3 sequence is 13 residues long. The V and J ends lost 10 bases and 8 bases respectively, with 15 bases between them. The CDR3 is CATTPHRDSPLHF. CDR3 DNA: TGTGCCACCACCCCTCACAGGGATTCACCCCTCCACTTT.

The chain links TRBV20-1 to TRBJ2-7; weak D call: TRBD2 (5 bases). The length of the CDR3 is 12 residues. V was pared by 5 bases and J by 7 bases, with 15 bases between. CDR1 is DFQATT, CDR2 SNEGSKA, per germline (reference sequence). CDR3 loop: CSAELGNQEQYF. In DNA form, the CDR3 reads TGCAGTGCTGAACTAGGCAACCAAGAGCAGTACTTC.

The V gene is TRBV7-6, the J gene TRBJ2-6, with 7 bases aligning to TRBD2. CDR1 is SGHVS and CDR2 is FNYEAQ in the germline V gene. V lost 1 base, J lost 2 bases, and 5 bases stayed unmatched. CDR3 size: 17 residues. The CDR3 sequence: CASSLVPAGAGANVLTF. CDR3 in DNA: TGTGCCAGCAGCTTAGTCCCGGCGGGGGCTGGGGCCAACGTCCTGACTTTC.

The chain recombines TRBV28 with TRBJ2-7; D possibly corresponds to TRBD1 (6 bases). This CDR3 has 17 residues. Germline loops: CDR1 MDHEN, CDR2 SYDVKM. Between the trimmed V and J ends, which lost 5 bases and 3 bases, there was a span of 23 bases. CDR3 DNA: TGTGCCAGCAGTCCGACTTCCAGGGGCCCACGGGGCTACGAGCAGTACTTC. Translated, it gives CASSPTSRGPRGYEQYF.

The chain links TRBV28 to TRBJ1-1, with 10 bases lining up with TRBD1. Germline loops: CDR1 MDHEN, CDR2 SYDVKM. V was pared by 5 bases and J by 1 base, with 7 bases of the junction left unmatched. CDR3 length: 16 residues. The CDR3 loop is CASSQGQGEANTEAFF. In nucleotides, the CDR3 is TGTGCCAGCAGTCAAGGACAGGGGGAAGCGAACACTGAAGCTTTCTTT.

The chain links TRBV9 to TRBJ1-1; unclear D gene. Deletions cut 0 bases from V and 5 bases from J, with 8 bases between. CDR1 and CDR2 (germline): SGDLS, YYNGEE. The CDR3 consists of 13 residues. This chain's CDR3 is CASSVVGETEAFF. CDR3 sequence (DNA): TGTGCCAGCAGCGTAGTTGGGGAGACTGAAGCTTTCTTT.